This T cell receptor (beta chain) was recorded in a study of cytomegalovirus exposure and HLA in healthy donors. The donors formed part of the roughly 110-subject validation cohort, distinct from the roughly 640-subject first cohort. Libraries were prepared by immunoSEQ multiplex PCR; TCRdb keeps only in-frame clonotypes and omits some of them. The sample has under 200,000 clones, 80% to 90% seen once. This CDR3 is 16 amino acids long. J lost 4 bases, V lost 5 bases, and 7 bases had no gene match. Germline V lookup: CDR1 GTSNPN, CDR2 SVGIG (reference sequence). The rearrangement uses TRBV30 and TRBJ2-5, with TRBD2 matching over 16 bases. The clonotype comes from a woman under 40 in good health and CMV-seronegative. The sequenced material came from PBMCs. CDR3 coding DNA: TGTGCCTGGGCCCGTGGGACTAGCGGGGGGGCAGAGACCCAGTACTTC. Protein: CAWARGTSGGAETQYF.